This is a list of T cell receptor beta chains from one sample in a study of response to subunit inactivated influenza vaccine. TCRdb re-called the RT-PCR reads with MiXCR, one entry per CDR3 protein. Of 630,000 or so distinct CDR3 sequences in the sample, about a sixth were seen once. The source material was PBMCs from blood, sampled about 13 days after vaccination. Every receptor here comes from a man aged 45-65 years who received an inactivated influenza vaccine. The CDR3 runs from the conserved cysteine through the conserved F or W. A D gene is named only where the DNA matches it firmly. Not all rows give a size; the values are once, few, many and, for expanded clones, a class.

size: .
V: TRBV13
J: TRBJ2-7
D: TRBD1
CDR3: CASSAQGANYEQYF
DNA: TGTGCCAGCAGCGCTCAGGGGGCGAACTACGAGCAGTACTTC

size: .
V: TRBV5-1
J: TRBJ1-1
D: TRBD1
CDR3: CASSGTGGSHGEAFF
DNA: TGCGCCAGCAGCGGGACAGGGGGTAGCCATGGTGAAGCTTTCTTT

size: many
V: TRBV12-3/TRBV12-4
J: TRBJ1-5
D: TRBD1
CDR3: CASRPSAGTGGNQPQHF
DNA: TGTGCCAGCAGGCCCTCCGCCGGGACAGGGGGCAATCAGCCCCAGCATTTT

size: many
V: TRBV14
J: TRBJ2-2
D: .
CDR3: CASSQGGLRTGELFF
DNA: TGTGCCAGCAGCCAAGGCGGACTTAGGACCGGGGAGCTGTTTTTT

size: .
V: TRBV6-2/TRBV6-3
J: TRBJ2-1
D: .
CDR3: CASSSTQGRNEQFF
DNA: TGTGCCAGCAGTTCCACTCAGGGTCGGAATGAGCAGTTCTTC

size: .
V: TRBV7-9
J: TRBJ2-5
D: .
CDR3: CASSRGSYETQYF
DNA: TGTGCCAGCAGCCGGGGGAGTTACGAGACCCAGTACTTC

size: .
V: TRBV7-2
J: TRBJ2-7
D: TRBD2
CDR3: CASSLMRGYEQYF
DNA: TGTGCCAGCAGCTTAATGCGGGGGTATGAGCAGTACTTC

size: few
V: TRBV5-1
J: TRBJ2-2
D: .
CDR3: CASSLSTTANTGELFF
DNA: TGCGCCAGCAGCTTAAGTACTACAGCTAACACCGGGGAGCTGTTTTTT

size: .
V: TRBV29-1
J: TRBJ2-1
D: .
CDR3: CSVDGPSDEKFF
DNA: TGCAGCGTTGATGGTCCAAGCGATGAGAAGTTCTTC

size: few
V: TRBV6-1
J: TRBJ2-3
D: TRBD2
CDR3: CASSRLAGDHTDTQYF
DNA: TGTGCCAGCAGTCGACTAGCGGGAGATCACACAGATACGCAGTATTTT

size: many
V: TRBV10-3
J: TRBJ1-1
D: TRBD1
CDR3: CATRGGRQGNTEAFF
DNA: TGTGCCACCCGAGGAGGGAGACAGGGGAACACTGAAGCTTTCTTT

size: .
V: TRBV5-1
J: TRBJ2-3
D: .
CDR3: CASSPVGAQGTDTQYF
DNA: TGCGCCAGCAGCCCCGTAGGCGCCCAGGGCACAGATACGCAGTATTTT

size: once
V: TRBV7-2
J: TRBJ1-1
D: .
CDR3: CASSYSGVRGRTEAFF
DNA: TGTGCCAGCAGCTATAGTGGGGTTCGGGGACGCACTGAAGCTTTCTTT

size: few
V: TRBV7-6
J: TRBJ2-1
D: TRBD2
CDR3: CASSLAVVAGGPGNEQFF
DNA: TGTGCCAGCAGCTTAGCGGTTGTTGCGGGAGGGCCCGGTAATGAGCAGTTCTTC

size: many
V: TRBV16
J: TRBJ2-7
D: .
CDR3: CASSQSWEAEQYF
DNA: TGTGCCAGCAGCCAATCGTGGGAGGCCGAGCAGTACTTC

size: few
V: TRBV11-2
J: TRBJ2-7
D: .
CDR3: CASSLDYGGYEQYF
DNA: TGTGCCAGCAGCTTAGATTACGGGGGCTACGAGCAGTACTTC

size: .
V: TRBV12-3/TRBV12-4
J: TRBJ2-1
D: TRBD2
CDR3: CASSTTSGRSEQFF
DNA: TGTGCCAGCAGTACGACTAGCGGTCGGAGTGAGCAGTTCTTC

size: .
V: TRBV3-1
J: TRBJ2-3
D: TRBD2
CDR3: CASSQDWGLAGEDTQYF
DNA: TGTGCCAGCAGCCAAGATTGGGGACTAGCGGGAGAAGATACGCAGTATTTT

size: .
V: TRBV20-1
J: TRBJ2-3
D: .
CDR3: CSGRTHETDTQYF
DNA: TGCAGTGGGAGGACCCATGAGACAGATACGCAGTATTTT

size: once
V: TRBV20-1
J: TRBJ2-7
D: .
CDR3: CSARIPTAEEQYF
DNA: TGCAGTGCTAGAATACCGACAGCGGAGGAGCAGTACTTC

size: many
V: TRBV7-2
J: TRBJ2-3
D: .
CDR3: CASSLGGNTQYF
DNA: TGTGCCAGCAGCCTAGGGGGGAATACGCAGTATTTT

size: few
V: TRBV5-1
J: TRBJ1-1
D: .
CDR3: CASEAGGGQNTEAFF
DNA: TGCGCCAGTGAGGCGGGGGGGGGCCAGAACACTGAAGCTTTCTTT

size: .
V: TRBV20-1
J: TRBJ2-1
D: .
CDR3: CSARDPLRGITNEQFF
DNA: TGCAGTGCTAGAGATCCGTTACGGGGCATAACCAATGAGCAGTTCTTC

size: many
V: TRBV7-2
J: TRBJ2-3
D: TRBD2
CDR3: CASSLGLAGGYTDTQYF
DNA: TGTGCCAGCAGCTTGGGACTAGCGGGAGGCTACACAGATACGCAGTATTTT

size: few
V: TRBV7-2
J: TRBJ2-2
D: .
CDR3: CASSTKGLVTGELFF
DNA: TGTGCCAGCAGCACGAAGGGGTTGGTCACCGGGGAGCTGTTTTTT

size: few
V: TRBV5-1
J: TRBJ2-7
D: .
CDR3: CASSLGALGQTTYEQYF
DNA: TGCGCCAGCAGCTTGGGGGCTCTTGGACAGACGACCTACGAGCAGTACTTC

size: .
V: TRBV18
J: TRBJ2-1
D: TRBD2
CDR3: CASSPTVAGESEFF
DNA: TGTGCCAGCTCACCGACGGTAGCGGGAGAATCGGAGTTCTTC

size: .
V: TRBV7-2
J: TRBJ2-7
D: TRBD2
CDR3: CASSLALAGANEQYF
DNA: TGTGCCAGCAGCTTAGCTCTAGCGGGAGCGAACGAGCAGTACTTC

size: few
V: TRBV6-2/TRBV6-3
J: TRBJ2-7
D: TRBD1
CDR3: CASTQPTGRTGGWGEQYF
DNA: TGTGCCAGCACTCAACCTACCGGGAGGACAGGGGGCTGGGGCGAGCAGTACTTC

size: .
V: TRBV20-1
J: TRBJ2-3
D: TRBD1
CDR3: CSAIPTGSADTQYF
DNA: TGCAGTGCTATTCCGACAGGGAGCGCAGATACGCAGTATTTT

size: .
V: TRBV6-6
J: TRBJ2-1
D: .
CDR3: CASSYDRHNEQFF
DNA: TGTGCCAGCAGTTACGACAGACACAATGAGCAGTTCTTC

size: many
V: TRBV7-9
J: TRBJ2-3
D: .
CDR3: CASSYPGPSTDTQYF
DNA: TGTGCCAGCAGCTATCCGGGACCGTCCACAGATACGCAGTATTTT

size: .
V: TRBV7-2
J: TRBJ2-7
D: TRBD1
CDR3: CASSPSGTVLYEQYF
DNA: TGTGCCAGCAGTCCTTCGGGGACAGTACTTTACGAGCAGTACTTC

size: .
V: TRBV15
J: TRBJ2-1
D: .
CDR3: CATSRGYNEQFF
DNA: TGTGCCACCAGCAGAGGTTACAATGAGCAGTTCTTC

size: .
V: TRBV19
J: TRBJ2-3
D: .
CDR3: CASSSVSVADTQYF
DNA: TGTGCCAGTAGCTCCGTGAGTGTCGCAGATACGCAGTATTTT

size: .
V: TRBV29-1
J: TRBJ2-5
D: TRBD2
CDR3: CSVDIEGSGRRETQYF
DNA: TGCAGCGTTGATATCGAGGGTAGCGGGAGGCGGGAGACCCAGTACTTC

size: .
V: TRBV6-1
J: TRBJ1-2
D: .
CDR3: CASRSLGSGGYTF
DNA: TGTGCCAGCAGGAGTCTCGGGTCAGGGGGCTACACCTTC

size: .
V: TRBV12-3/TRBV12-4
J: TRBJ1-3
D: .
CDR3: CASSVDGSVNTIYF
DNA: TGTGCCAGCAGTGTCGACGGGAGTGTAAACACCATATATTTT

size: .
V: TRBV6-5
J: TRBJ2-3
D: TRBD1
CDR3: CASSSRDRVTDTQYF
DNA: TGTGCCAGCAGTTCCCGGGACAGGGTAACAGATACGCAGTATTTT

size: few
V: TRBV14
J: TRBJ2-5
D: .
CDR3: CASSPVRGKTQYF
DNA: TGTGCCAGCAGCCCAGTACGGGGGAAGACCCAGTACTTC

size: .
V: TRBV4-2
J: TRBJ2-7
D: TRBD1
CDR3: CASSQDPSSGTVSYEQYF
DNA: TGTGCCAGCAGCCAAGATCCCTCCTCCGGGACAGTCTCCTACGAGCAGTACTTC

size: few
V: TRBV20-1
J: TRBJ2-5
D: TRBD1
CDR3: CSATDRGGYQETQYF
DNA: TGCAGTGCTACAGACAGGGGAGGATACCAAGAGACCCAGTACTTC

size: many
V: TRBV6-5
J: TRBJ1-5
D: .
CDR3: CASSYHSGEPQHF
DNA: TGTGCCAGCAGTTATCACAGCGGTGAGCCCCAGCATTTT

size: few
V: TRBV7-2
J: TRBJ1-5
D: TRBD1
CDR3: CASSSGPGTDQPQHF
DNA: TGTGCCAGCAGCTCCGGTCCCGGGACAGATCAGCCCCAGCATTTT

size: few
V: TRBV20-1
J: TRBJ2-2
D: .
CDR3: CSASIFRTNTGELFF
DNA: TGCAGTGCTAGCATATTTCGGACCAACACCGGGGAGCTGTTTTTT

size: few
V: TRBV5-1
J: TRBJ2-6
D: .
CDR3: CASNGESGANVLTF
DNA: TGCGCCAGCAATGGCGAGTCTGGGGCCAACGTCCTGACTTTC

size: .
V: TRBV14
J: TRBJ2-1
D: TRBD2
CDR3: CASSPMVGRNEQFF
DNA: TGTGCCAGCAGCCCCATGGTCGGGAGGAATGAGCAGTTCTTC

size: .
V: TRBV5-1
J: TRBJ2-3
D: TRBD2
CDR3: CASSMAGTTSTDTQYF
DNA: TGCGCCAGCAGCATGGCCGGGACTACTAGCACAGATACGCAGTATTTT

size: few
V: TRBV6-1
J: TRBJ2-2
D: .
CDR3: CASSRLGANTGELFF
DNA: TGTGCCAGCAGTCGACTGGGGGCGAACACCGGGGAGCTGTTTTTT

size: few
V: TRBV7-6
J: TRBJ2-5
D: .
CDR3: CASRSEVQETQYF
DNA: TGTGCCAGCAGGTCCGAGGTCCAAGAGACCCAGTACTTC

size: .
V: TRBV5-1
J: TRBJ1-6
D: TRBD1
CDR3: CASSAGGSYNSPLHF
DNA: TGCGCCAGCAGTGCAGGGGGCTCCTATAATTCACCCCTCCACTTT

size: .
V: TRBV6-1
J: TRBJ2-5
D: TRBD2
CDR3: CASSGVGGPGDETQYF
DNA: TGTGCCAGCAGTGGGGTGGGAGGGCCAGGTGATGAGACCCAGTACTTC

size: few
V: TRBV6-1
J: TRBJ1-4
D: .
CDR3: CASSPTTATNEKLFF
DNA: TGTGCCAGCAGCCCTACGACAGCAACTAATGAAAAACTGTTTTTT